These 25 T cell receptor beta chains share one sample of origin, sequenced in a study of T cell repertoires in cytomegalovirus infection. No antigen has been assigned to these receptors. TCRdb called the reads again in MiXCR, with one record for every CDR3 protein. The table has fewer than 85,000 distinct CDR3 sequences, under 55% seen once. This material consisted of CD8+ T cells from cultured PBMCs, taken from culture after CMV antigen stimulation. All receptors derive from a human donor in good health (CMV status not recorded). Some clones in this sample may be carry-over from other donors' samples.

The table lists this clonotype with a few counts. The rearrangement uses TRBV11-2 and TRBJ2-3; D could derive from TRBD1 or TRBD2 (5 bases each). Deletions cut 4 bases from V and 4 bases from J, with 18 bases between. Looked up from germline, CDR1 is SGHAT and CDR2 is FQNNGV. CDR3 length equals 16 residues. CDR3 residues: CASSSRDGAPPDTQYF. The CDR3 DNA is TGTGCCAGCAGCTCTCGGGACGGCGCACCACCAGATACGCAGTATTTT.

The rearrangement uses TRBV7-3 and TRBJ1-3; D remains ambiguous. The CDR3 extends over 14 amino acids. V shed 7 bases and J shed 0 bases, with 10 bases lying between them. Germline values: CDR1 SGHTA, CDR2 FQGTGA. The CDR3 nucleotides read TGTGCCAGCAACCTGCCAGGCTCTGGAAACACCATATATTTT. Its protein product is CASNLPGSGNTIYF. Complete variable domain (other parts from reference TRBV7-3 and TRBJ1-3): GAGVSQTPSNKVTEKGKYVELRCDPISGHTALYWYRQSLGQGPEFLIYFQGTGAADDSGLPNDRFFAVRPEGSVSTLKIQRTERGDSAVYLCASNLPGSGNTIYFGEGSWLTVV.

This clonotype is a singleton in its sample. The J gene is TRBJ2-7, the V gene TRBV7-3; tentatively, D is TRBD2 (5 bases). Germline V gives CDR1 SGHTA, CDR2 FQGTGA. This CDR3 is 13 amino acids long. Deletions cut 5 bases from V and 3 bases from J, with 11 bases between. The CDR3 DNA sequence: TGTGCCAGCAGCCGCGCAGCGGACTACGAGCAGTACTTC. Its protein product is CASSRAADYEQYF.

The chain combines TRBV28 with TRBJ2-7; the match to TRBD2 covers 11 bases. Trimming at V came to 2 bases and at J to 1 base, leaving 22 bases not matched to a gene. Germline CDR1 is MDHEN and CDR2 is SYDVKM. The CDR3 loop spans 22 amino acids. CDR3 coding DNA: TGTGCCAGCAGTTTAAAGGTCTCCGGACTAGCGGGTCCAGCGGTCACATCCTACGAGCAGTACTTC. Its translation is CASSLKVSGLAGPAVTSYEQYF.

V gene TRBV5-4 combines with J gene TRBJ2-3; 8 bases fit TRBD2. Germline V gives CDR1 SGHNT, CDR2 YYREEE (reference sequence). Trimming took 5 bases from V and 4 from J; bases not matched to a gene: 9. This CDR3 has 15 residues. The CDR3 protein is CASSLKRERSDTQYF. CDR3 bases: TGTGCCAGCAGTCTCAAGCGGGAGAGGTCAGATACGCAGTATTTT.

This chain connects TRBV19 to TRBJ1-1; 8 bases line up with TRBD1. CDR3 length: 13 residues. Germline loops: CDR1 LNHDA, CDR2 SQIVND (reference sequence). J was trimmed by 2 bases and V by 7 bases; bases with no gene match: 3. CDR3 nucleotides: TGTGCCAGTAAAACAGGGGGTAACACTGAAGCTTTCTTT. This gives the protein CASKTGGNTEAFF.

As for this clonotype: The conserved phenylalanine or tryptophan normally closing the CDR3 is absent here, so this likely arose from a read error. CDR3 bases: TGTGCCAGCAGCCAGACTCGGACTAGCGGGAGCAGAGAGACCCAGTACTTA. Its translation: CASSQTRTSGSRETQYL. The V and J genes are TRBV7-3 and TRBJ2-5, with TRBD2 matching 13 bases. The CDR3 spans 17 residues. Trimming took 5 bases from V and 4 from J; bases not matched to a gene: 10. Germline CDR1 reads SGHTA; CDR2 reads FQGTGA.

The rearrangement uses TRBV14 and TRBJ2-1; 7 bases fit TRBD2. The length of the CDR3 is 16 residues. CDR1 is SGHDN and CDR2 is FVKESK in the germline V gene. V was clipped by 4 bases and J by 5 bases; unmatched bases: 11. The CDR3 region is CASSPTAGRTNNEQFF. CDR3 in DNA: TGTGCCAGCAGCCCGACGGCCGGGAGGACCAACAATGAGCAGTTCTTC.

This clonotype was counted ten times or more. This chain connects TRBV7-2 to TRBJ2-7, with D perhaps matching TRBD1 (5 bases). The CDR3 loop spans 12 amino acids. The V and J ends lost 5 bases and 7 bases respectively, with 12 bases between them. CDR1 SGHTA and CDR2 FQGNSA come from the germline V gene. CDR3 loop: CASSLGPWEQYF. CDR3 sequence (DNA): TGTGCCAGCAGCCTGGGGCCCTGGGAGCAGTACTTC. Combining the CDR3 with reference TRBV7-2 and TRBJ2-7 gives the whole variable domain GAGVSQSPSNKVTEKGKDVELRCDPISGHTALYWYRQSLGQGLEFLIYFQGNSAPDKSGLPSDRFSAERTGGSVSTLTIQRTQQEDSAVYLCASSLGPWEQYFGPGTRLTVT.

V is TRBV4-2 and J is TRBJ1-1; D gene ambiguous. CDR1 LGHNA and CDR2 YNFKEQ come from the germline V gene. The V and J ends lost 4 bases and 1 base respectively, with 10 bases between them. The CDR3 runs 14 residues. For the CDR3, the DNA is TGTGCCAGCAGCCCGCAAGCGGCGAACACTGAAGCTTTCTTT. It is translated as CASSPQAANTEAFF.

This clonotype was detected a few times. The chain couples TRBV28 to TRBJ2-7; no clear D. The V gene's germline CDR1 is MDHEN and CDR2 SYDVKM. Deletions cut 3 bases from V and 1 base from J, with 13 bases between. This CDR3 is 15 amino acids long. The CDR3 region has the DNA TGTGCCAGCAGTTTCAAGGGATTCGGGTCCTACGAGCAGTACTTC. Translated: CASSFKGFGSYEQYF.

The rearrangement links TRBV7-4 to TRBJ1-1; tentatively, D is TRBD1 (5 bases). Trimming removed 5 bases at V and 4 bases at J, with 14 bases between. This CDR3 contains 14 residues. CDR1 SGHVT and CDR2 SQSDAQ come from the germline V gene. The CDR3 loop reads CASSRGVEGTEAFF. The CDR3, as DNA: TGTGCCAGCAGCCGGGGGGTGGAGGGCACTGAAGCTTTCTTT.

V gene TRBV27 combines with J gene TRBJ1-6, with 7 positions matching TRBD1. Germline V gene sequence: CDR1 MNHEY, CDR2 SMNVEV (reference sequence). J lost 9 bases, V lost 0 bases, and 2 bases had no gene match. This CDR3 has 14 amino acids. The CDR3 coding sequence is TGTGCCAGCAGTTTATCGGCAGGGGGTTCACCCCTCCACTTT. Amino acid sequence: CASSLSAGGSPLHF.

The chain employs TRBV7-2 and TRBJ1-1, with D perhaps TRBD1 (6 bases). The CDR3 spans 15 residues. Germline CDR1 SGHTA, CDR2 FQGNSA. V dropped 1 base and J dropped 1 base, with 10 bases sitting between them. DNA for the CDR3: TGTGCCAGCAGCTTAGGTCCAGGGGCGAACACTGAAGCTTTCTTT. Translation: CASSLGPGANTEAFF. Full variable domain (remainder filled in from reference TRBV7-2 and TRBJ1-1): GAGVSQSPSNKVTEKGKDVELRCDPISGHTALYWYRQSLGQGLEFLIYFQGNSAPDKSGLPSDRFSAERTGGSVSTLTIQRTQQEDSAVYLCASSLGPGANTEAFFGQGTRLTVV.

CDR3: CASSLERGRRTGELFF. CDR3 nucleotides: TGTGCCAGCAGCTTAGAAAGGGGGCGCCGGACCGGGGAGCTGTTTTTT. The chain recombines TRBV7-8 with TRBJ2-2; TRBD1 matches at 7 bases. CDR3 length: 16 residues. Trimming at V came to 1 base and at J to 5 bases, leaving 7 bases not matched to a gene. In germline, CDR1 is SGHVS, CDR2 FQNEAQ.

This chain uses TRBV11-2 with TRBJ2-7; D gene unclear. The CDR3 covers 15 residues. Per the germline V gene, CDR1 is SGHAT and CDR2 is FQNNGV. V was cut by 0 bases and J by 3 bases, with 12 bases left in between. The CDR3 here is CASSLEWRTGYEQYF. The CDR3 coding sequence is TGTGCCAGCAGCTTAGAGTGGCGGACGGGCTACGAGCAGTACTTC.

The table lists this clonotype with a few counts. The chain carries TRBV7-9 and TRBJ1-1; no reliable D call. This CDR3 is 12 amino acids long. V was trimmed by 8 bases and J by 0 bases, leaving 7 bases between them. Germline V gene lookup returns CDR1 SEHNR and CDR2 FQNEAQ (reference sequence). The CDR3 DNA reads TGTGCCAGCTATCCTATGAACACTGAAGCTTTCTTT. Translating gives CASYPMNTEAFF.

The chain recombines TRBV9 with TRBJ2-2; either TRBD1 or TRBD2 may supply D (5 bases each). There are 12 residues in the CDR3. Trimming took off 7 bases at V and 5 bases at J, with 9 bases between the two ends. Germline V gene data show CDR1 as SGDLS and CDR2 as YYNGEE. The CDR3 here is CASLGDTGELFF. CDR3 coding DNA: TGTGCCAGCTTGGGGGATACCGGGGAGCTGTTTTTT.

V usage is TRBV23-1 and J usage is TRBJ2-3; TRBD1 matches 9 bases. TRBV23-1 is an open reading frame, and its role is uncertain. This CDR3 comprises 15 residues. V was pared by 8 bases and J by 5 bases, with 11 bases of the junction left unmatched. The CDR3 sequence: CASLSGTGSGDTQYF. DNA of the CDR3: TGCGCCAGCCTATCCGGGACAGGGTCTGGAGATACGCAGTATTTT.

This chain links TRBV7-3 with TRBJ2-1; D might be TRBD2 (6 bases). Germline CDR1 and CDR2: SGHTA and FQGTGA. This CDR3 has 14 residues. Trimming pared 3 bases from V and 4 bases from J, leaving 10 bases between. CDR3 DNA sequence: TGTGCCAGCAGCTTTGGGAGCGGGTACAATGAGCAGTTCTTC. Translated: CASSFGSGYNEQFF.

This clonotype was counted only a few times. The chain employs TRBV7-9 and TRBJ2-5, with 10 bases fitting TRBD2. The CDR3 has 15 amino acids. Germline V CDR1 and CDR2: SEHNR, FQNEAQ (reference sequence). V trimming: 3 bases; J trimming: 2 bases; junction bases outside the gene matches: 3. CDR3 nucleotides: TGTGCCAGCAGCTTCCTAGCGGGAGAGCAAGAGACCCAGTACTTC. This translates into CASSFLAGEQETQYF.

As to this clonotype: The junction departs from germline at one end; a sequencing error may be responsible. The V call is TRBV6-1, the J call TRBJ1-1; D possibly corresponds to TRBD1 (5 bases). The germline V gene encodes CDR1 MNHNS and CDR2 SASEGT. The CDR3 runs 9 residues. CDR3 bases: TGTGCCAGCAGTGGGGACGGTTACTTT. As protein: CASSGDGYF.

The chain carries TRBV27 and TRBJ2-7; 13 nucleotides align to TRBD2. Germline assignment: CDR1 MNHEY and CDR2 SMNVEV (reference sequence). The ends lost 0 bases at V and 3 bases at J; junction bases unmatched: 5. The CDR3 consists of 17 residues. CDR3 DNA: TGTGCCAGCAGTTTATCGAGACGACTAGCGGGAGGCTACGAGCAGTACTTC. As protein: CASSLSRRLAGGYEQYF.

Only a few counts were recorded for this clonotype. At one of its ends the junction is not consistent with the germline gene, which may arise from a read error. J is TRBJ2-3 and V is TRBV6-1, with a possible D match to TRBD1 (5 bases). The CDR3 contains 16 residues. The germline V gene encodes CDR1 MNHNS and CDR2 SASEGT. Written as DNA, the CDR3 is TGTGCCAGCAGCGAAGCGCTGGTCAGGGAAATAGATACGCAGTATTTT. It codes for CASSEALVREIDTQYF.

V gene TRBV27 combines with J gene TRBJ2-7; 10 bases map to TRBD2. V shed 3 bases and J 0 bases; nucleotides not matched to a gene: 2. The CDR3 is 15 residues long. Looked up from germline, CDR1 is MNHEY and CDR2 is SMNVEV (reference sequence). CDR3 amino acids: CASSFSSGSSYEQYF. For the CDR3, the DNA is TGTGCCAGCAGTTTTTCTAGCGGGAGCTCCTACGAGCAGTACTTC.